This entry lists 8 T cell receptor beta chains sequenced from one sample in a study of T cells in women clearing cervical HPV infection. The assay was immunoSEQ multiplex PCR, and TCRdb's table has in-frame clones only and misses some. Its table lists around 31,000 clones. The sample consisted of blood buffy coat. Receptors originate from a woman between 18 and 70 years old with a cervical HPV16 infection that either progressed to CIN3+ or cleared (not recorded which).

With regard to this clone: The CDR3 end falls 3 residues outside the read, so it is completed with the germline J gene. This chain links TRBV10-3 with TRBJ1-5; D gene unclear. V was pared by 10 bases and J by 7 bases, with 17 bases between. The CDR3 extends over 13 amino acids. The V gene's germline CDR1 is ENHRY and CDR2 SYGVKD. The CDR3: CATGDGPGQPQHF. The part of the CDR3 DNA that was read is TGTGCCACCGGGGATGGGCCGGGGCAGCCC.

Concerning this clone: The CDR3 end lies 3 residues beyond the end of the read and is filled in from the germline J gene. The rearrangement uses TRBV30 and TRBJ1-4; 8 bases match TRBD1. Germline V gene data show CDR1 as GTSNPN and CDR2 as SVGIG (reference sequence). The length of the CDR3 is 16 residues. CDR3 bases read: TGTGCCTGGAGGCCACTTAAAGGACAGGGTGGCTCACCA. Its translation is CAWRPLKGQGGSP. The entire CDR3 is CAWRPLKGQGGSPLFF.

On this clone itself: The read halts 3 residues ahead of the CDR3 end, with the missing end drawn from the germline J gene. The chain links TRBV2 to TRBJ2-5; 15 bases agree with TRBD2. Germline CDR1 reads SNHLY; CDR2 reads FYNNEI. This CDR3 contains 15 residues. J lost 2 bases, V lost 6 bases, and 1 base had no gene match. The CDR3 bases that were read are TGTGCCAGCAGAGGGACTAGCGGGGGGCAAGAGACC. It encodes CASRGTSGGQET. The complete CDR3 protein is CASRGTSGGQETQYF.

On this clone: The CDR3 extends 3 residues past the end of the read, so its final part is completed from the germline J gene. This chain connects TRBV5-1 to TRBJ1-1; no firm D call. CDR3 length equals 14 residues. Germline V lookup: CDR1 SGHRS, CDR2 YFSETQ. CDR3 residues: CASRATLKRGEAFF. Partial CDR3 DNA: TGCGCCAGCAGGGCGACATTGAAACGTGGGGAA.

Notes on this clone: From the germline J gene comes the end of the CDR3, since the read stops 3 residues before it. The chain couples TRBV5-1 to TRBJ2-2; TRBD2 matches at 8 bases. The V and J ends lost 4 bases and 0 bases, in that order; junction bases with no gene match: 11. In germline, CDR1 is SGHRS, CDR2 YFSETQ. This CDR3 contains 18 residues. The chain's CDR3 is CASSRGGGSRSNTGELFF. Incomplete CDR3 DNA: TGCGCCAGCAGCCGGGGGGGCGGGAGCCGATCGAACACCGGGGAG.

The CDR3 loop reads CASSRTALSGELFF. The sequenced CDR3 bases are TGTGCCAGCAGTAGGACAGCCCTTTCCGGGGAG. The chain carries TRBV12-3 or TRBV12-4 and TRBJ2-2, with D perhaps TRBD1 (6 bases). The CDR3 end falls 3 residues outside the read, so it is completed with the germline J gene. This CDR3 region has 14 residues. The V end lost 5 bases, the J end lost 6 bases, and 13 bases lay between the germline ends.

As regards this clone: Read coverage stops 3 residues before the CDR3 terminus; the germline J gene supplies the remainder. The V gene is TRBV24-1, the J gene TRBJ1-1; no reliable D call. The CDR3 loop spans 13 amino acids. Germline-derived CDR1 and CDR2 are KGHDR and SFDVKD. CDR3 DNA, as far as it was read: TGTGCCACCAGTGATTTACAGCAGTTCTGG. This translates into CATSDLQQFW. In full, the CDR3 is CATSDLQQFWAFF.

As regards this clone: The read halts 3 residues ahead of the CDR3 end, with the missing end drawn from the germline J gene. The chain employs TRBV6-1 and TRBJ2-7, with 10 bases aligning to TRBD2. Germline CDR1 reads MNHNS; CDR2 reads SASEGT. Trimming at V came to 5 bases and at J to 4 bases, leaving 5 bases not matched to a gene. This CDR3 has 14 amino acids. The CDR3 spells CASSQVAGGYEQYF. The part of the CDR3 DNA that was read is TGTGCCAGCAGTCAAGTAGCGGGAGGATACGAG.